These T cell receptor beta chains were read from a single sample in a study of T cell repertoires in cytomegalovirus infection. Their specific antigens are unknown. TCRdb passed the reads through MiXCR, listing each CDR3 protein once. The sample holds about 700,000 distinct CDR3 sequences, around 32% seen once. The specimen comprised cultured PBMCs, sampled from culture after CMV antigen stimulation. These receptors came from a human donor in good health (CMV status not recorded). Some clones in this sample may be carry-over from other donors' samples. Each CDR3 is given with its conserved first and last residue. The D gene is left open where the match is weak. The listing skips clone size in some rows; elsewhere it reads once, few, many or a size class.

>TRBJ2-7|TRBV4-2|NA|NA
CASSRGEADHPYEQYF
TGTGCCAGCAGCCGAGGGGAGGCAGACCATCCCTACGAGCAGTACTTC
>TRBJ2-5|TRBV7-9|many|TRBD1
CASSPGTGDQETQYF
TGTGCCAGCAGCCCAGGGACAGGGGATCAAGAGACCCAGTACTTC
>TRBJ1-1|TRBV20-1|NA|NA
CSASLTGSGTEAFF
TGCAGTGCTAGTCTGACAGGTTCGGGCACTGAAGCTTTCTTT
>TRBJ2-3|TRBV11-2|many|TRBD2
CASTVAGGPTDTQYF
TGTGCCAGCACCGTAGCGGGGGGCCCGACAGATACGCAGTATTTT
>TRBJ2-1|TRBV7-6|few|NA
CASSIGPGAYNEQFF
TGTGCCAGCAGCATAGGACCGGGGGCCTACAATGAGCAGTTCTTC
>TRBJ1-2|TRBV7-2|few|NA
CASTLTGVQYGYTF
TGTGCCAGCACCTTAACGGGGGTGCAATATGGCTACACCTTC
>TRBJ2-7|TRBV7-6|many|NA
CASSLVAPGLGEQYF
TGTGCCAGCAGCTTAGTCGCCCCAGGGTTGGGTGAGCAGTACTTC
>TRBJ2-3|TRBV7-8|few|TRBD2
CASSLATSGEADTQYF
TGTGCCAGCAGCTTAGCTACTAGCGGGGAGGCAGATACGCAGTATTTT
>TRBJ2-3|TRBV7-2|NA|TRBD2
CASSLNSGGALADTQYF
TGTGCCAGCAGCTTGAATAGCGGGGGGGCTCTAGCAGATACGCAGTATTTT
>TRBJ2-5|TRBV6-5|NA|NA
CASSYYGSDQETQYF
TGTGCCAGCAGTTACTATGGCTCGGATCAAGAGACCCAGTACTTC
>TRBJ2-5|TRBV10-3|few|TRBD1
CATYPGAGQGAQETQYF
TGTGCCACCTATCCTGGGGCTGGACAGGGAGCCCAAGAGACCCAGTACTTC
>TRBJ2-1|TRBV2|few|TRBD2
CATQRRLADPQQFF
TGTGCCACCCAAAGGAGGCTAGCGGACCCGCAGCAGTTCTTC
>TRBJ1-6|TRBV7-9|few|NA
CASSAHGGVVNLNSPLHF
TGTGCCAGCAGCGCCCACGGGGGAGTCGTCAACCTTAATTCACCCCTCCACTTT
>TRBJ2-7|TRBV6-1|NA|NA
CASSEVLLDEQYF
TGTGCCAGCAGTGAAGTACTCCTTGACGAGCAGTACTTC
>TRBJ1-4|TRBV7-2|many|TRBD1
CASSLTGTGQEKLFF
TGTGCCAGCAGCTTAACCGGGACAGGGCAAGAAAAACTGTTTTTT
>TRBJ1-4|TRBV20-1|few|NA
CSASAGSDNEKLFF
TGCAGTGCTTCCGCAGGGTCTGATAATGAAAAACTGTTTTTT
>TRBJ2-2|TRBV7-9|NA|NA
CASSLSVGPRTGELFF
TGTGCCAGCAGCTTAAGTGTCGGGCCCCGGACCGGGGAGCTGTTTTTT
>TRBJ2-7|TRBV4-1|NA|TRBD1
CASRRSTGQGSYEQYF
TGCGCCAGCAGGAGGTCCACGGGACAGGGATCCTACGAGCAGTACTTC
>TRBJ1-5|TRBV19|NA|NA
CASSMGTGDRDQPQHF
TGTGCCAGTAGTATGGGGACCGGGGACCGAGATCAGCCCCAGCATTTT
>TRBJ2-1|TRBV7-9|NA|NA
CASSDPGAVYNEQFF
TGTGCCAGCAGCGACCCCGGGGCGGTATATAATGAGCAGTTCTTC
>TRBJ1-1|TRBV7-2|many|TRBD1
CASSPRGTADTEAFF
TGTGCCAGCAGCCCCCGCGGGACAGCGGACACTGAAGCTTTCTTT
>TRBJ2-4|TRBV28|NA|NA
CASSFRVRRAKNIQYF
TGTGCCAGCAGTTTTCGTGTCCGGCGGGCCAAAAACATTCAGTACTTC
>TRBJ2-7|TRBV2|NA|NA
CASSGRTGTYEQYF
TGTGCCAGCAGCGGGAGGACAGGGACCTACGAGCAGTACTTC
>TRBJ1-5|TRBV7-6|many|NA
CASSLDSHSNQPQHF
TGTGCCAGCAGCTTAGACAGTCATAGCAATCAGCCCCAGCATTTT
>TRBJ2-5|TRBV24-1|few|NA
CATRRDPKETQYF
TGTGCCACCAGGAGGGACCCGAAAGAGACCCAGTACTTC
>TRBJ2-7|TRBV12-3/TRBV12-4|few|NA
CASSFRRGVGQYF
TGTGCCAGCAGTTTCCGCCGGGGCGTCGGGCAGTACTTC
>TRBJ2-3|TRBV7-2|many|TRBD2
CASSFLAGGADTQYF
TGTGCCAGCAGCTTCTTAGCGGGAGGGGCAGATACGCAGTATTTT
>TRBJ2-7|TRBV6-5|few|NA
CASSYGRRYEQYF
TGTGCCAGCAGTTACGGTCGCCGGTACGAGCAGTACTTC
>TRBJ1-6|TRBV20-1|once|NA
CSAPYPSHNSPLHF
TGCAGTGCTCCATACCCTTCCCATAATTCACCCCTCCACTTT
>TRBJ2-3|TRBV4-1|few|NA
CASSQPASSGTQYF
TGCGCCAGCAGCCAACCTGCGAGCTCAGGTACGCAGTATTTT
>TRBJ2-7|TRBV25-1|few|TRBD1
CASSGLQGLGTGQYF
TGTGCCAGCAGTGGTTTACAGGGTCTGGGGACAGGGCAGTACTTC
>TRBJ2-1|TRBV19|few|NA
CASGERANEQFF
TGTGCCAGTGGCGAACGGGCCAATGAGCAGTTCTTC
>TRBJ1-1|TRBV14|few|TRBD1
CASSYYRGGTEAFF
TGTGCCAGCAGCTATTACAGGGGAGGCACTGAAGCTTTCTTT
>TRBJ1-5|TRBV30|NA|NA
CAWANRQYNQPQHF
TGTGCCTGGGCAAACCGCCAGTACAATCAGCCCCAGCATTTT
>TRBJ2-1|TRBV6-6|few|NA
CASSPTRDLSYNEQFF
TGTGCCAGCAGTCCTACCCGGGACTTATCCTACAATGAGCAGTTCTTC